Reported below is one T cell receptor beta chain. Its antigen is as yet unknown. The V end was cut by 2 bases, the J end by 0 bases, with 8 bases between. Germline V gene data show CDR1 as MNHEY and CDR2 as SVGAGI. The CDR3 loop spans 14 amino acids. Libraries were prepared by immunoSEQ multiplex PCR; TCRdb keeps only in-frame clonotypes and omits some of them. This sample has roughly 330,000 clones, with around 90% found just once. This specimen belongs to a study of cytomegalovirus exposure and HLA in healthy donors. Across the whole study: Both the roughly 120 validation repertoires and the 500 to 700 first-cohort repertoires used the same platform, as reported by a later analysis.

Study-level results: The study designated around 150 TCR beta chains cytomegalovirus-associated.

The sequenced material came from PBMCs. The V and J genes are TRBV6-5 and TRBJ2-7; D call uncertain. The TCR comes from a woman aged 25 to 39 in good health and CMV-seropositive. CDR3 sequence: CASSYTLTSYEQYF. In nucleotides, the CDR3 is TGTGCCAGCAGTTACACTTTGACCTCCTACGAGCAGTACTTC.